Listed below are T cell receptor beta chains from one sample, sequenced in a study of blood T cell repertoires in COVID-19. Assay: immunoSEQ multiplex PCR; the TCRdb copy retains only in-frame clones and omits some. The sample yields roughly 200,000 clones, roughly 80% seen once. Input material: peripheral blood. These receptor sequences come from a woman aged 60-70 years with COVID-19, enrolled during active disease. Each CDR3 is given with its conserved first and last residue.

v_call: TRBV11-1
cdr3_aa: CASSGQGFEAFF

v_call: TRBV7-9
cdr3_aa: CASSLLVNQPQHF

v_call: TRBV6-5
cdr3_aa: CASSYQGGTNYGYTF

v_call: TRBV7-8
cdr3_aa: CASSSQPVSVNTEAFF

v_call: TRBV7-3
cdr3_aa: CASSRGLYNEQFF

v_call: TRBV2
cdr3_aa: CASSESGQYNEQFF

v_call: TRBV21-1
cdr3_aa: CASSLRDRGLGTGELFF

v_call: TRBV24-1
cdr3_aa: CATSDDGGGGGYTF

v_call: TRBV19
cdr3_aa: CATRRASSVYYEQYF

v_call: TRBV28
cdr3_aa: CASTQRTGGYGYTF

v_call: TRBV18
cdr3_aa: CASSPAGSGNTIYF

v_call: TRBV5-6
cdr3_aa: CASSPTGGDEQYF

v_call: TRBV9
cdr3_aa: CASSLGQGREKLFF

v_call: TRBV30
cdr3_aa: CAWSVLAGWGNTEAFF

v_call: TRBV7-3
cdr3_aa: CASSLSGQGDTEAFF

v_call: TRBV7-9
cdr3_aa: CASASGRAYEQYF

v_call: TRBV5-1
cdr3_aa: CASSLARAGWTDTQYF

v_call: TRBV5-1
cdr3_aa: CASSSGLAGGASSTDTQYF

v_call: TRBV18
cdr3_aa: CASSPTGSETQYF

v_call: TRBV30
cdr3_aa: CAWTRGGFGNQPQHF

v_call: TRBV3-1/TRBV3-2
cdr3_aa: CASSQPGQGRSGEAFF

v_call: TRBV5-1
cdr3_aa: CASSLQVANTGELFF

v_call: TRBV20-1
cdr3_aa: CSARISGFF

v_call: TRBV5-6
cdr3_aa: CASSFGRSGANVLTF

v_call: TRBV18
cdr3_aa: CASSPGQGKEQYF

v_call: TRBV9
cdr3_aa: CASSASTGAVTYEQYF

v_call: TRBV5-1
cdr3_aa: CASSSTGPLEAFF

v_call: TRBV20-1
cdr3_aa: CSAEENTQYF

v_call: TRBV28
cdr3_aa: CASSTRGGDRGPFYEQYF

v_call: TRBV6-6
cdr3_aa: CASRGTGGGNQPQHF

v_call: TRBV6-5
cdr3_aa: CASIGSGVYGYTF

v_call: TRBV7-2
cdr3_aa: CASSLVGTGEDEQFF

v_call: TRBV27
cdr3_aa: CASSLSGGLLIYNEQFF

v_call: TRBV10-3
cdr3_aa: CAISVRGQGATGTEAFF

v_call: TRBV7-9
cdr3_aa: CASSLGAGQETQYF